This TCR beta chain was identified during a study of T cell responses to AZD1222 COVID-19 vaccine. Study-level background: Recipients boosted at about 4 weeks or about 12 weeks are pooled.

Study-wide results and caveats: Spike-specific TCR breadth rose after two AZD1222 doses, and depth rose as well. Baseline seropositivity occurred in only a handful of AZD1222 recipients. Regions 160-218 and 743-854 dominated among vaccine-associated CD4 TCRs spanning spike.

Method: immunoSEQ multiplex PCR; TCRdb's copy keeps in-frame clones and lacks some. The sample shows 120,000 to 150,000 clones, 70% to 90% of them seen only once. With 0 bases removed from V and 0 bases from J, the gap between germline ends came to 9 bases. This CDR3 contains 15 residues. CDR1 SGHAT and CDR2 FQNNGV come from the germline V gene. Regarding this clone: The target antigen is unknown.

The source is an adult in good health. Source: peripheral blood, taken on day 0 of AZD1222 vaccination. The chain joins TRBV11-2 to TRBJ2-7; no reliable D call. CDR3 loop: CASSLDVRSSYEQYF. The CDR3 coding sequence is TGTGCCAGCAGCTTAGACGTCAGAAGCTCCTACGAGCAGTACTTC.